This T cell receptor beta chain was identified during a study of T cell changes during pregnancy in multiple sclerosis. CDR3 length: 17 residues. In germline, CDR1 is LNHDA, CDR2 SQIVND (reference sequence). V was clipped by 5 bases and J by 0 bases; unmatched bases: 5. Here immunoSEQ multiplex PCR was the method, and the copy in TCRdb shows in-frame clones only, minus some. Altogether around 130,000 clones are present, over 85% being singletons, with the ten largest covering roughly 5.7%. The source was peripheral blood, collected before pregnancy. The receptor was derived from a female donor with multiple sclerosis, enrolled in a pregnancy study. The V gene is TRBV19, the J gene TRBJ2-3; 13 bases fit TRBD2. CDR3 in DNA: TGTGCCAGTAGTCTGACTAGCGGGGGGACTAGCACAGATACGCAGTATTTT. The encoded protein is CASSLTSGGTSTDTQYF.